This TCR beta chain was obtained from a study of T cells in Graves' hyperthyroidism and ophthalmopathy. Cells are PBMCs isolated from about 10 ml of fresh blood. Amplification of TCR beta CDR3 regions used RNA as the template. The TCR CDR3 first-round RT-PCR relied on the HTBI primer set. TCRdb reanalysed the multiplex PCR reads using MiXCR and keeps one entry per CDR3 protein. The repertoire holds roughly 840,000 distinct CDR3 sequences, with over 35% as singletons. Trimming removed 4 bases at V and 6 bases at J, with 16 bases between. The germline V gene has CDR1 SGHNT and CDR2 YYREEE (reference sequence). CDR3 length: 14 amino acids.

The sample taken for sequencing was blood. The source of this sequence is a young man with Graves' hyperthyroidism. The V gene is TRBV5-4, the J gene TRBJ1-2; D unresolved. CDR3 nucleotides: TGTGCCAGCAGCATTGAGTTAGGGATCCATGGCTACACCTTC. Translated, it gives CASSIELGIHGYTF.